A single sample is the source of the 29 T cell receptor beta chains below, sequenced in a study of cytomegalovirus exposure and HLA in healthy donors. The PCR made use of 60 Vbeta and 13 Jbeta primers. Some clones are missing from TCRdb's copy, which holds only in-frame ones; the method was immunoSEQ multiplex PCR. Of approximately 150,000 clones listed, 65% to 80% are singletons. Sequencing used PBMCs. These receptors all come from a man aged 35-49 years in good health and CMV-seronegative.

The genes are TRBV7-2 and TRBJ1-2; D is possibly TRBD1 (5 bases). Trimming took 5 bases from V and 4 from J, leaving 17 bases between them. This CDR3 is 15 amino acids long. Germline values: CDR1 SGHTA, CDR2 FQGNSA. The CDR3 nucleotides are TGTGCCAGCAGCACCCGGGGGTCCGGAGGCTATGGCTACACCTTC. Residues: CASSTRGSGGYGYTF.

The gene calls are TRBV7-2 and TRBJ2-3; D is possibly TRBD2 (5 bases). The germline gives CDR1 SGHTA, CDR2 FQGNSA. The length of the CDR3 is 13 residues. Between the trimmed V and J ends, which lost 6 bases and 8 bases, there was a span of 15 bases. The CDR3 reads CASRIGVVGTQYF. DNA of the CDR3: TGTGCCAGCAGAATCGGGGTAGTAGGTACGCAGTATTTT.

The chain combines TRBV9 with TRBJ2-1, with a possible D match to TRBD1 (5 bases). V dropped 0 bases and J dropped 0 bases, with 7 bases sitting between them. The CDR3 runs to 15 residues. Germline CDR1 and CDR2: SGDLS and YYNGEE. DNA for the CDR3: TGTGCCAGCAGCGTAGAGGGGCACTCCTACAATGAGCAGTTCTTC. Translated: CASSVEGHSYNEQFF.

The rearrangement uses TRBV10-3 and TRBJ1-1, with 9 positions matching TRBD1. CDR1 is ENHRY and CDR2 is SYGVKD in the germline V gene. V trimming: 7 bases; J trimming: 5 bases; junction bases outside the gene matches: 8. CDR3 length: 14 amino acids. The CDR3 DNA is TGTGCCATCACCGTGACAGGGGGTGGTACTGAAGCTTTCTTT. Amino acid sequence: CAITVTGGGTEAFF.

This sequence joins TRBV28 and TRBJ1-5; 7 bases line up with TRBD1. The V gene's germline CDR1 is MDHEN and CDR2 SYDVKM. Unmatched junction bases numbered 14, after V lost 6 bases and J lost 3 bases. This CDR3 spans 17 amino acids. CDR3: CASSTVLTGPYNQPQHF. DNA for the CDR3: TGTGCCAGCAGCACCGTTCTGACAGGGCCATACAATCAGCCCCAGCATTTT.

The rearrangement links TRBV5-1 to TRBJ2-5; TRBD2 matches at 8 bases. CDR1 and CDR2 from the germline V gene are SGHRS and YFSETQ. J gave up 5 bases and V 3 bases, and 9 bases lay outside the gene matches. This CDR3 comprises 15 residues. The CDR3 DNA reads TGCGCCAGCAGCTCTCAAGCGGGAGTTGCGGAGACCCAGTACTTC. It is translated as CASSSQAGVAETQYF.

This rearrangement joins TRBV7-9 to TRBJ2-1; 9 bases match TRBD1. The ends lost 5 bases at V and 11 bases at J; junction bases unmatched: 16. Germline CDR1 and CDR2: SEHNR and FQNEAQ (reference sequence). The CDR3 loop spans 16 amino acids. CDR3 region: CASSARDRVLAPKQFF. In DNA form, the CDR3 reads TGTGCCAGCAGCGCCCGGGACAGGGTTTTAGCCCCGAAGCAGTTCTTC. Supplemented by reference TRBV7-9 and TRBJ2-1, the full variable domain reads DTGVSQNPRHKITKRGQNVTFRCDPISEHNRLYWYRQTLGQGPEFLTYFQNEAQLEKSRLLSDRFSAERPKGSFSTLEIQRTEQGDSAMYLCASSARDRVLAPKQFFGPGTRLTVL.

The rearrangement uses TRBV9 and TRBJ2-3, with D possibly being TRBD2 (6 bases). The V end lost 3 bases, the J end lost 2 bases, and 10 bases lay between the germline ends. The germline V gene has CDR1 SGDLS and CDR2 YYNGEE. CDR3 length equals 14 residues. CDR3 in amino acids: CASSGSGYTDTQYF. CDR3 sequence (DNA): TGTGCCAGCAGCGGAAGCGGGTACACAGATACGCAGTATTTT.

The chain has TRBV27 and TRBJ2-7; D unresolved. The CDR3 totals 13 residues. The germline V gene has CDR1 MNHEY and CDR2 SMNVEV (reference sequence). Trimming pared 3 bases from V and 1 base from J, leaving 7 bases between. The CDR3 region has the DNA TGTGCCAGCAGTTTGTCGAGATCCTACGAGCAGTACTTC. Translation gives CASSLSRSYEQYF.

V usage is TRBV28 and J usage is TRBJ1-4, with TRBD1 matching 9 bases. This CDR3 spans 20 amino acids. Germline CDR1 is MDHEN and CDR2 is SYDVKM. V shed 3 bases and J 2 bases; nucleotides not matched to a gene: 16. CDR3 residues: CASSFDYSDRGSATNEKLFF. For the CDR3, the DNA is TGTGCCAGCAGTTTCGACTACTCGGACAGGGGTTCGGCGACTAATGAAAAACTGTTTTTT. Supplemented by reference TRBV28 and TRBJ1-4, the full variable domain reads DVKVTQSSRYLVKRTGEKVFLECVQDMDHENMFWYRQDPGLGLRLIYFSYDVKMKEKGDIPEGYSVSREKKERFSLILESASTNQTSMYLCASSFDYSDRGSATNEKLFFGSGTQLSVL.

The chain uses TRBV21-1 and TRBJ2-6; the listed D gene, TRBD1, was not tested against the DNA. TRBV21-1 is a pseudogene segment. The CDR3 is made up of 17 amino acids. The CDR3 loop reads CANLLRDRVPGANVLTF. Written as DNA, the CDR3 is TGTGCCAACCTACTCCGGGACAGGGTGCCCGGGGCCAACGTCCTGACTTTC.

As to this clone: A read error may account for a junction end that differs from germline. This sequence joins TRBV7-9 and TRBJ2-1; 8 bases match TRBD2. The germline V gene encodes CDR1 SEHNR and CDR2 FQNEAQ (reference sequence). The CDR3 extends over 14 amino acids. The CDR3 DNA reads as TGTTCCAGCAGACTTAGCGGGGTGAACAATGAGCAGTTCTTC. This sequence encodes CSSRLSGVNNEQFF.

V is TRBV5-4 and J is TRBJ1-2, with 7 positions matching TRBD1. The CDR3 runs 15 residues. V shed 4 bases and J 0 bases; nucleotides not matched to a gene: 6. Germline V gene data show CDR1 as SGHNT and CDR2 as YYREEE (reference sequence). The CDR3 nucleotides are TGTGCCAGCAGCCGCGGGACAGCTCCTAACTATGGCTACACCTTC. Translated, it gives CASSRGTAPNYGYTF.

J is TRBJ2-7 and V is TRBV5-4; 9 bases match TRBD1. Per germline, CDR1 SGHNT and CDR2 YYREEE (reference sequence). The CDR3 spans 14 residues. After removal of 3 bases from V and 4 bases from J, the junction contained 5 bases not matched to a gene. CDR3 in amino acids: CASSWGTGSYEQYF. The CDR3 bases are TGTGCCAGCAGCTGGGGGACAGGGTCTTACGAGCAGTACTTC.

The rearrangement joins TRBV11-1 to TRBJ2-2, with D possibly TRBD2 on 6 matching bases. The V end lost 2 bases, the J end lost 0 bases, and 10 bases lay between the germline ends. Germline CDR1 SGHAT, CDR2 FQDESV (reference sequence). The CDR3 runs 16 residues. CDR3 residues: CASSLNGGTNTGELFF. CDR3 sequence (DNA): TGTGCCAGCAGCTTAAATGGCGGGACGAACACCGGGGAGCTGTTTTTT.

The V call is TRBV27, the J call TRBJ2-4; 7 bases are a match to TRBD2. The germline V gene encodes CDR1 MNHEY and CDR2 SMNVEV (reference sequence). The CDR3 runs 14 residues. Losses at the gene ends were 6 bases for V and 8 bases for J; bases not matched to a gene: 10. CDR3 sequence: CASRRPGGRDIQYF. The CDR3, as DNA: TGTGCCAGCAGACGACCGGGAGGTAGGGACATTCAGTACTTC.

The chain has TRBV25-1 and TRBJ2-2; 7 nucleotides agree with TRBD1. Germline V gene sequence: CDR1 MGHDK, CDR2 SYGVNS. CDR3 size: 15 residues. J gave up 4 bases and V 4 bases, and 6 bases lay outside the gene matches. The DNA of the CDR3 is TGTGCCAGCAGTGTGAAGACAGGGCTCACCGGGGAGCTGTTTTTT. This sequence encodes CASSVKTGLTGELFF.

This clone appeared once. The chain combines TRBV10-3 with TRBJ2-7, with 12 positions matching TRBD2. J lost 2 bases, V lost 10 bases, and 12 bases had no gene match. Germline CDR1 ENHRY, CDR2 SYGVKD. The CDR3 consists of 16 residues. The CDR3 is CATFNLGLAGTYEQYF. Written as DNA, the CDR3 is TGTGCCACCTTCAACCTTGGACTAGCGGGGACCTACGAGCAGTACTTC.

This rearrangement joins TRBV7-2 to TRBJ2-5; 7 nucleotides line up with TRBD2. The end of the DNA is better explained by TRBJ2-7, so the J call may be wrong. The germline V gene encodes CDR1 SGHTA and CDR2 FQGNSA. This CDR3 spans 16 amino acids. The CDR3 spells CASSLVGGSTSYEQYF. The CDR3 nucleotides read TGTGCCAGCAGCTTAGTGGGCGGGAGTACATCCTACGAGCAGTACTTC.

The chain links TRBV11-3 to TRBJ2-3, with 8 bases fitting TRBD2. The V segment lost 4 bases and the J segment 1 base; nucleotides outside the gene matches: 4. The CDR3 is 15 residues long. Germline V gives CDR1 SGHNT, CDR2 YENEEA. The CDR3 DNA reads as TGTGCCAGCAGCTCGCGAGCGGGGGGCACAGATACGCAGTATTTT. This sequence encodes CASSSRAGGTDTQYF.

In its sample, this clone was seen once. The rearrangement uses TRBV4-1 and TRBJ1-6; D is undetermined. The CDR3 runs to 12 residues. Per the germline V gene, CDR1 is MGHRA and CDR2 is YSYEKL. V shed 4 bases and J shed 11 bases, with 9 bases lying between them. The CDR3 nucleotides read TGCGCCAGCAGCCTCGGAGGCACACCCCTCCACTTT. Amino acid sequence: CASSLGGTPLHF.

Remarks on this clone: The junction departs from the called germline gene at one end, perhaps through a read error. The genes are TRBV29-1 and TRBJ2-4, with D possibly being TRBD2 (5 bases). CDR3 size: 13 residues. The V gene's germline CDR1 is SQVTM and CDR2 ANQGSEA. Written as DNA, the CDR3 is TGCAGCGCAACTCTCCTGACGGGAAACAGTCAGTACTTC. Its protein product is CSATLLTGNSQYF. The full variable domain, with the rest looked up from reference TRBV29-1 and TRBJ2-4, is SAVISQKPSRDICQRGTSLTIQCQVDSQVTMMFWYRQQPGQSLTLIATANQGSEATYESGFVIDKFPISRPNLTFSTLTVSNMSPEDSSIYLCSATLLTGNSQYFGAGTRLSVL.

This clone appeared a single time. This chain links TRBV5-1 with TRBJ2-5; D might be TRBD2 (6 bases). The CDR3 runs to 14 residues. The V gene lost 2 bases and the J gene lost 3 bases, with 11 bases spanning the gap. Germline V CDR1 and CDR2: SGHRS, YFSETQ. The CDR3 sequence is CASSFLTGEETQYF. CDR3 sequence (DNA): TGCGCCAGCAGCTTCCTCACGGGAGAAGAGACCCAGTACTTC.

This clone turned up a few times. This rearrangement joins TRBV11-2 to TRBJ2-7, with D perhaps matching TRBD1 (5 bases). V was shortened by 0 bases and J by 0 bases, with 12 bases between the two germline ends. This CDR3 region has 16 residues. Germline CDR1 SGHAT, CDR2 FQNNGV. In DNA form, the CDR3 reads TGTGCCAGCAGCTTAGATCAGGGCAGGCCCTCCTACGAGCAGTACTTC. Translating gives CASSLDQGRPSYEQYF.

In its sample, this clone was seen once. This rearrangement joins TRBV21-1 to TRBJ2-5; the tabulated D call, TRBD1, remains unverified against the DNA. TRBV21-1 is annotated as a pseudogene. This CDR3 region has 13 residues. CDR3 residues: CARGPTGWETQYF. For the CDR3, the DNA is TGTGCCAGGGGCCCCACAGGATGGGAGACCCAGTACTTC.

The V gene is TRBV21-1, the J gene TRBJ1-1. TRBV21-1 is flagged as a pseudogene. The CDR3 loop spans 12 amino acids. CDR3 sequence reads: CASSNGDTEAFF. Here the CDR3 DNA reads TGTGCCAGCAGTAACGGGGACACTGAAGCTTTCTTT.

The chain links TRBV25-1 to TRBJ1-4; D unclear. V was trimmed by 5 bases and J by 4 bases, leaving 14 bases between them. This CDR3 has 15 residues. Germline V gene sequence: CDR1 MGHDK, CDR2 SYGVNS. The CDR3 region has the DNA TGTGCCAGCAGTAAATCTGGAGGGATTAATGAAAAACTGTTTTTT. Residues: CASSKSGGINEKLFF.

This chain uses TRBV7-2 with TRBJ2-5; 9 bases line up with TRBD1. Per the germline V gene, CDR1 is SGHTA and CDR2 is FQGNSA. V shed 5 bases, J shed 5 bases, and the junction held 12 bases outside the gene matches. The CDR3 spans 16 residues. The CDR3 reads CASSGEGTGIGETQYF. The CDR3 nucleotides read TGTGCCAGCAGCGGAGAGGGGACAGGGATTGGGGAGACCCAGTACTTC.

The chain joins TRBV28 to TRBJ1-5; D is possibly TRBD1 (6 bases). Trimming stripped 4 bases from V and 2 bases from J, with 15 bases between. Germline assignment: CDR1 MDHEN and CDR2 SYDVKM. This CDR3 region has 16 residues. CDR3 residues: CASSSPPGGGNQPQHF. The CDR3 region has the DNA TGTGCCAGCAGTTCACCCCCTGGGGGCGGCAATCAGCCCCAGCATTTT.